A single sample is the source of the 30 T cell receptor beta chains below, sequenced in a study of blood T cells in healthy people across ages. Primers used in a second PCR of about 7 to 12 cycles were a sample-barcoded 5' primer and a J-beta primer mix. TCRdb reprocessed the 5' RACE reads via MiXCR and lists one record per CDR3 protein. The table shows around 1,900,000 distinct CDR3 sequences, with roughly 43% occurring only once. Sample: blood. The receptors here all came from a human donor in good health.

This chain uses TRBV20-1 with TRBJ2-1, with 7 bases aligning to TRBD1. CDR3 length equals 15 residues. With 0 bases clipped from V and 4 bases from J, the junction kept 6 bases outside the gene matches. Germline values: CDR1 DFQATT, CDR2 SNEGSKA (reference sequence). For the CDR3, the DNA is TGCAGTGCTAGAGATCGGACAGGTTCTTACAATGAGCAGTTCTTC. Translated, it gives CSARDRTGSYNEQFF.

This clonotype was seen a handful of times. The chain is built from TRBV20-1 and TRBJ1-2; 8 bases match TRBD1. The CDR3 has 14 residues. J gave up 0 bases and V 5 bases, and 5 bases lay outside the gene matches. The germline V gene has CDR1 DFQATT and CDR2 SNEGSKA (reference sequence). CDR3 coding DNA: TGCAGTGCTGAATACAGGGGGGCTAACTATGGCTACACCTTC. Protein: CSAEYRGANYGYTF.

This clonotype was counted a few times. The rearrangement links TRBV7-2 to TRBJ2-1; 7 bases line up with TRBD1. This CDR3 region has 15 residues. The germline V gene encodes CDR1 SGHTA and CDR2 FQGNSA. The junction had 13 bases not matched to a gene; V was cut back by 5 bases and J by 9 bases. CDR3 DNA: TGTGCCAGCAGCCCCACACCGGGACAGCCTTTTGAGCAGTTCTTC. Translated, it gives CASSPTPGQPFEQFF.

This clonotype has just a few counts. V and J are TRBV10-3 and TRBJ2-6; TRBD1 agrees at 7 bases. Germline CDR1 ENHRY, CDR2 SYGVKD. V was pared by 4 bases and J by 0 bases, with 3 bases of the junction left unmatched. The CDR3 is 16 residues long. For the CDR3, the DNA is TGTGCCATCAGTGGACAGGGCCTCTCTGGGGCCAACGTCCTGACTTTC. It yields the protein CAISGQGLSGANVLTF.

The rearrangement joins TRBV5-1 to TRBJ2-7; a possible D gene is TRBD1 (6 bases). The J call is in doubt because the DNA end fits TRBJ2-5 better. Germline V CDR1 and CDR2: SGHRS, YFSETQ. The CDR3 spans 13 residues. The CDR3 is CASTQQGGETQYF. The DNA for the CDR3 is TGCGCCAGCACCCAACAGGGTGGAGAGACCCAGTACTTC.

This clonotype was counted only a few times. Germline and junction disagree at one end, which may indicate a read error. The V and J genes are TRBV12-3 or TRBV12-4 and TRBJ2-3; the match to TRBD1 covers 8 bases. The CDR3 runs to 16 residues. CDR3 nucleotides: TGTGCCAGTAGTTGGAGGACAGGGTTAGAACCAGATACGCAGTATTTT. Protein product: CASSWRTGLEPDTQYF.

V gene TRBV3-1 combines with J gene TRBJ2-7, with 8 nucleotides matching TRBD2. Germline-derived CDR1 and CDR2 are LGHDT and YNNKEL (reference sequence). Trimming took 6 bases from V and 1 from J; bases not matched to a gene: 11. This CDR3 is built from 16 residues. The CDR3 nucleotides are TGTGCCAGCAGTTCCTTCGGGGGGGCCCCATCCTACGAGCAGTACTTC. This translates into CASSSFGGAPSYEQYF.

This sequence joins TRBV20-1 and TRBJ1-2, with D perhaps TRBD1 (5 bases). CDR1 is DFQATT and CDR2 is SNEGSKA in the germline V gene (reference sequence). The CDR3 is 12 amino acids. Trimming took off 6 bases at V and 3 bases at J, with 11 bases between the two ends. In DNA, the CDR3 is TGCAGTGCGGTGACAGATTACTATGGCTACACCTTC. Protein sequence: CSAVTDYYGYTF.

There are a few counts of this clonotype. The genes are TRBV27 and TRBJ2-7, with D perhaps TRBD1 (5 bases). This CDR3 has 17 residues. V was clipped by 3 bases and J by 2 bases, with 20 bases between them. Germline loops: CDR1 MNHEY, CDR2 SMNVEV (reference sequence). The CDR3 nucleotides read TGTGCCAGCAGTTTGGTTGTTGGACACCCCCGGACCTACGAGCAGTACTTC. Its protein product is CASSLVVGHPRTYEQYF.

This clonotype was detected ten times or more. This chain uses TRBV13 with TRBJ2-7; the D gene could be TRBD1 or TRBD2 (5 bases each). V was pared by 0 bases and J by 2 bases, with 8 bases between. The CDR3 runs to 14 residues. Germline CDR1 reads PRHDT; CDR2 reads FYEKMQ (reference sequence). In DNA, the CDR3 is TGTGCCAGCAGCTTAGGCGGGGCGACCTACGAGCAGTACTTC. This translates into CASSLGGATYEQYF.

The J gene is TRBJ2-3, the V gene TRBV5-1; TRBD1 is a possible D gene (5 bases). Trimming stripped 4 bases from V and 6 bases from J, with 15 bases between. Germline lookup yields CDR1 SGHRS and CDR2 YFSETQ. CDR3 length equals 14 residues. CDR3 sequence reads: CASSPGPEEDTQYF. The CDR3 DNA follows: TGCGCCAGCAGCCCAGGGCCAGAGGAGGATACGCAGTATTTT. The whole variable domain, filled in from reference TRBV5-1 and TRBJ2-3, reads KAGVTQTPRYLIKTRGQQVTLSCSPISGHRSVSWYQQTPGQGLQFLFEYFSETQRNKGNFPGRFSGRQFSNSRSEMNVSTLELGDSALYLCASSPGPEEDTQYFGPGTRLTVL.

This clonotype was observed a few times. This chain joins TRBV11-3 and TRBJ2-1; 10 nucleotides align to TRBD1. Germline assignment: CDR1 SGHNT and CDR2 YENEEA. The junction had 10 bases not matched to a gene; V was cut back by 5 bases and J by 9 bases. The CDR3 consists of 15 residues. The CDR3 reads CASSPRQGAGSEQFF. The CDR3 DNA reads TGTGCCAGCAGCCCCCGACAGGGGGCAGGAAGTGAGCAGTTCTTC.

The sample holds one count of this clonotype. The chain is built from TRBV7-8 and TRBJ2-3; 7 nucleotides agree with TRBD1. Germline lookup yields CDR1 SGHVS and CDR2 FQNEAQ. V lost 5 bases, J lost 5 bases, and 4 bases stayed unmatched. This CDR3 is built from 13 residues. CDR3 bases: TGTGCCAGCAGCCGACCAGGGGGAGATACGCAGTATTTT. It translates to CASSRPGGDTQYF.

This clonotype was counted a few times. The rearrangement links TRBV6-5 to TRBJ2-7, with TRBD1 identical over 9 bases. CDR3 size: 15 residues. V lost 3 bases and J lost 2; bases outside the gene matches: 5. In germline, CDR1 is MNHEY, CDR2 SVGAGI. In DNA form, the CDR3 reads TGTGCCAGCAGTTATGGGGGACAGGGTACCTACGAGCAGTACTTC. Translation: CASSYGGQGTYEQYF.

V gene TRBV7-8 combines with J gene TRBJ2-1; 8 nucleotides align to TRBD2. The CDR3 consists of 15 residues. CDR1 SGHVS and CDR2 FQNEAQ come from the germline V gene. Germline trimming cut 5 bases from V and 2 bases from J; bases unmatched to any gene: 5. The CDR3 reads CASSARGGPYNEQFF. As DNA, the CDR3 is TGTGCCAGCAGCGCCCGCGGGGGGCCCTACAATGAGCAGTTCTTC. Based on the CDR3 plus reference TRBV7-8 and TRBJ2-1, the full variable domain is GAGVSQSPRYKVAKRGQDVALRCDPISGHVSLFWYQQALGQGPEFLTYFQNEAQLDKSGLPSDRFFAERPEGSVSTLKIQRTQQEDSAVYLCASSARGGPYNEQFFGPGTRLTVL.

This clonotype occurred once. The chain joins TRBV4-2 to TRBJ1-4, with TRBD1 as a possible D gene (5 bases). In germline, CDR1 is LGHNA, CDR2 YNFKEQ. Trimming left V 2 bases short and J 0 bases short, with 13 bases between. This CDR3 has 17 amino acids. The CDR3 nucleotides read TGTGCCAGCAGCCAATGGTGGGGGGAGCCAACTAATGAAAAACTGTTTTTT. The encoded protein is CASSQWWGEPTNEKLFF.

The genes are TRBV5-5 and TRBJ1-1; TRBD1 is a possible D gene (6 bases). Trimming removed 0 bases from V and 2 bases from J, with 11 bases in between. The CDR3 consists of 15 residues. CDR1 is SGHKS and CDR2 is YYEKEE in the germline V gene (reference sequence). The CDR3 bases are TGTGCCAGCAGCTTGGCCCCGGACAGAAACACTGAAGCTTTCTTT. Protein sequence: CASSLAPDRNTEAFF. The variable domain in full, completed from reference TRBV5-5 and TRBJ1-1, reads DAGVTQSPTHLIKTRGQQVTLRCSPISGHKSVSWYQQVLGQGPQFIFQYYEKEERGRGNFPDRFSARQFPNYSSELNVNALLLGDSALYLCASSLAPDRNTEAFFGQGTRLTVV.

The J gene is TRBJ2-1, the V gene TRBV2; no clear D gene. In germline, CDR1 is SNHLY, CDR2 FYNNEI. V gave up 4 bases and J gave up 13 bases, with 17 bases separating them. The CDR3 is 13 amino acids. The CDR3 nucleotides are TGTGCCAGCAGTGGTCCAGTGAAAGAGACCCAGTTCTTC. It specifies CASSGPVKETQFF.

The chain carries TRBV6-1 and TRBJ2-3, with D possibly TRBD1 on 6 matching bases. The CDR3 length is 15 residues. CDR1 is MNHNS and CDR2 is SASEGT in the germline V gene. V lost 10 bases and J lost 0, with 17 bases in between. The CDR3 nucleotides read TGTGCCATCTCCGAGACAGGATCTAGCACAGATACGCAGTATTTT. Translation gives CAISETGSSTDTQYF.

This clonotype was detected only a few times. The chain recombines TRBV3-1 with TRBJ2-3; D is possibly TRBD2 (5 bases). This CDR3 region has 15 residues. V was clipped by 1 base and J by 6 bases, with 14 bases between them. Germline V CDR1 and CDR2: LGHDT, YNNKEL (reference sequence). The CDR3 is CASSQASLAVDTQYF. DNA for the CDR3: TGTGCCAGCAGCCAAGCGTCCCTAGCAGTTGATACGCAGTATTTT.

The chain employs TRBV3-1 and TRBJ1-1; the D gene is possibly TRBD1 (6 bases). The CDR3 contains 12 residues. V lost 1 base to trimming and J lost 10 bases, with 10 bases between them. The V gene's germline CDR1 is LGHDT and CDR2 YNNKEL (reference sequence). The CDR3 loop reads CASSQGTASAFF. The CDR3 DNA reads as TGTGCCAGCAGCCAAGGGACAGCGTCAGCTTTCTTT.

This clonotype was observed at least ten times. The chain recombines TRBV10-2 with TRBJ2-7, with no clear D. The germline CDR1 and CDR2 sequences are WSHSY and SAAADI. The V end lost 0 bases, the J end lost 3 bases, and 3 bases lay between the germline ends. The CDR3 length is 12 residues. The CDR3 spells CASSESYYEQYF. DNA of the CDR3: TGCGCCAGCAGTGAGTCGTACTACGAGCAGTACTTC.

The chain employs TRBV5-1 and TRBJ1-2; no clear D. The length of the CDR3 is 14 residues. With 7 bases removed from V and 0 bases from J, the gap between germline ends came to 13 bases. Germline values: CDR1 SGHRS, CDR2 YFSETQ. CDR3: CASARGYPNYGYTF. CDR3 sequence (DNA): TGCGCCAGCGCACGAGGGTACCCTAACTATGGCTACACCTTC.

This clonotype was observed a few times. The chain uses TRBV29-1 and TRBJ1-5; possibly TRBD1 for D (6 bases). This CDR3 region has 14 residues. V dropped 4 bases and J dropped 4 bases, with 14 bases sitting between them. The germline V gene encodes CDR1 SQVTM and CDR2 ANQGSEA. The CDR3: CSVGGHAPNQPQHF. The DNA for the CDR3 is TGCAGCGTTGGGGGACACGCGCCTAATCAGCCCCAGCATTTT.

This clonotype was seen a handful of times. The chain combines TRBV12-3 or TRBV12-4 with TRBJ2-1; 11 nucleotides match TRBD2. The CDR3 has 13 residues. Losses at the gene ends were 10 bases for V and 4 bases for J; bases not matched to a gene: 3. In DNA, the CDR3 is TGTGCCATCCGACTAGCGGGATACAATGAGCAGTTCTTC. Translated: CAIRLAGYNEQFF.

DNA for the CDR3: TGCAGTGCTAGAGACCTCAGGAAGGGTAGTGGCTACACCTTC. This encodes CSARDLRKGSGYTF. The gene calls are TRBV20-1 and TRBJ1-2, with D hard to call. The CDR3 is 14 amino acids. V was shortened by 0 bases and J by 7 bases, with 15 bases between the two germline ends. The germline V gene has CDR1 DFQATT and CDR2 SNEGSKA (reference sequence).

This clonotype occurred a few times. The chain has TRBV9 and TRBJ2-5, with 9 bases fitting TRBD2. CDR3 length: 14 amino acids. V shed 3 bases and J 5 bases; nucleotides not matched to a gene: 5. Germline CDR1 and CDR2: SGDLS and YYNGEE. As DNA, the CDR3 is TGTGCCAGCAGCGCTGGACTAGCGAAGGAGACCCAGTACTTC. Translation: CASSAGLAKETQYF.

The V call is TRBV15, the J call TRBJ2-5; TRBD1 matches at 12 bases. The CDR3 runs 14 residues. After removal of 5 bases from V and 11 bases from J, the junction contained 9 bases not matched to a gene. In germline, CDR1 is LNHNV, CDR2 YYDKDF (reference sequence). The CDR3 loop is CATSAGQGAFEQYF. The CDR3 DNA reads as TGTGCCACCAGCGCGGGACAGGGGGCGTTTGAGCAGTACTTC.

The V gene is TRBV6-2 or TRBV6-3, the J gene TRBJ2-4, with D unclear. The V gene's germline CDR1 is MNHEY and CDR2 SVGEGT. The V gene lost 4 bases and the J gene lost 0 bases, with 10 bases spanning the gap. The CDR3 runs to 15 residues. The CDR3 coding sequence is TGTGCCAGCAGTTCGAGAGAACTAGCCAAAAACATTCAGTACTTC. Protein sequence: CASSSRELAKNIQYF.

This clonotype came up a few times. This CDR3 reads CASRSGGAQYF. In DNA form, the CDR3 reads TGTGCCAGCCGGTCGGGAGGAGCGCAGTATTTT. This chain links TRBV2 with TRBJ2-3; 7 bases agree with TRBD2. V shed 8 bases, J shed 10 bases, and the junction held 6 bases outside the gene matches. Germline V CDR1 and CDR2: SNHLY, FYNNEI. CDR3 size: 11 residues.